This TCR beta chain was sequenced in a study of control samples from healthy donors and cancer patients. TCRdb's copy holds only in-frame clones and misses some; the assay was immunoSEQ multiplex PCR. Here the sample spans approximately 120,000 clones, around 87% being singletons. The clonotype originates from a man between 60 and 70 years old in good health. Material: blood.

CDR3 sequence (DNA): TGTGCCAGTAGTGCCGACGACAGGGTAGATCGTGGGTCTGAAGCTTTCTTT. Translation: CASSADDRVDRGSEAFF. The chain is built from TRBV19 and TRBJ1-1, with TRBD1 matching over 7 bases. The CDR3 sequence is 17 residues long. The germline gives CDR1 LNHDA, CDR2 SQIVND (reference sequence). V lost 5 bases to trimming and J lost 6 bases; unmatched junction nucleotides: 18.